This TCR beta chain was retrieved from a study of OX40 agonist ivuxolimab in advanced cancers. Study background: Patients were given ivuxolimab, an antibody that agonizes OX40 (CD134). Therapy given before enrollment (anti-PD-1, anti-PD-L1 or anti-CTLA-4) was allowed, and roughly 42% had some. Three patients responded partially, comprising one with hepatocellular carcinoma and two with cutaneous melanoma.

Enrollment shut out patients with autoimmune disease history or systemic immunosuppression. CDR1 and CDR2 (germline): SGHVS, FQNEAQ. The CDR3 runs 13 residues. V trimming: 5 bases; J trimming: 5 bases; junction bases outside the gene matches: 5. The repertoire was sequenced with immunoSEQ multiplex PCR; TCRdb's copy has only in-frame clones and lacks some. The sample lists around 48,000 clones, roughly 84% seen once, with about 10% in the top ten. This clone showed up just a few times. The source was CD4+ or CD8+ T cells sorted from blood, collected in a trial of the OX40 agonist ivuxolimab. The chain couples TRBV7-8 to TRBJ2-7, with TRBD1 matching 8 bases. The source of this sequence is an adult with an advanced solid tumor such as melanoma, head and neck, liver or kidney cancer. The CDR3 spells CASSTGQVHEQYF. As DNA, the CDR3 is TGTGCCAGCAGCACGGGACAGGTACACGAGCAGTACTTC.